This record looks at one T cell receptor (beta chain) sequence and its context. The data originate from a study of blood T cell repertoires in COVID-19. Germline-derived CDR1 and CDR2 are SQVTM and ANQGSEA. V dropped 4 bases and J dropped 5; count of bases not matched to a gene: 8. This CDR3 region has 14 residues. Here immunoSEQ multiplex PCR was the method, and the copy in TCRdb shows in-frame clones only, minus some. The sample carries 250,000 to 300,000 clones, 80% to 90% recorded once. The sample consisted of PBMCs or T cells enriched from blood (not recorded which). This receptor was obtained from a woman between 45 and 60 years old who had recovered from COVID-19. The V gene is TRBV29-1, the J gene TRBJ2-7; 10 bases line up with TRBD2. The CDR3 region has the DNA TGCAGCGTTGTGACCACTAGCGGGACGAACGAGCAGTACTTC. It codes for CSVVTTSGTNEQYF.